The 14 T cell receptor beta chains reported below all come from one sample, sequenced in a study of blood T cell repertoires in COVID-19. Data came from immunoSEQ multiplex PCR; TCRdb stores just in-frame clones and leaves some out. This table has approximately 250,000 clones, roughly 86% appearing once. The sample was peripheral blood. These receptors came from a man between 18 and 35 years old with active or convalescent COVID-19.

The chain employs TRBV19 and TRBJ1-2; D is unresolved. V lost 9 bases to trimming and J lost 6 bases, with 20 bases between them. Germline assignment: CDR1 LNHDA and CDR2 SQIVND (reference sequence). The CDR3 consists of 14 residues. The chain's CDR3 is CASRPAQRVHGYTF. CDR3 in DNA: TGTGCCAGCCGACCAGCACAGAGGGTCCATGGCTACACCTTC.

The CDR3 region is CASSRQGAVDYGYTF. The CDR3 coding sequence is TGCGCCAGCAGTAGACAGGGGGCCGTCGACTATGGCTACACCTTC. This chain joins TRBV5-1 and TRBJ1-2, with 10 bases fitting TRBD1. CDR3 length: 15 residues. Looked up from germline, CDR1 is SGHRS and CDR2 is YFSETQ. The trim removed 5 bases at V and 3 bases at J, leaving 7 bases unmatched.

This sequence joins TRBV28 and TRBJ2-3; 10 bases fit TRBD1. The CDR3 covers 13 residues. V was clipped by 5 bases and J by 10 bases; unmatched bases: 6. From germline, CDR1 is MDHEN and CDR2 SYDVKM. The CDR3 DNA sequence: TGTGCCAGCAGTCCCGGGACAGGGGTGGCGCAGTATTTT. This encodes CASSPGTGVAQYF. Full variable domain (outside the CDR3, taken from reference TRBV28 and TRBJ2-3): DVKVTQSSRYLVKRTGEKVFLECVQDMDHENMFWYRQDPGLGLRLIYFSYDVKMKEKGDIPEGYSVSREKKERFSLILESASTNQTSMYLCASSPGTGVAQYFGPGTRLTVL.

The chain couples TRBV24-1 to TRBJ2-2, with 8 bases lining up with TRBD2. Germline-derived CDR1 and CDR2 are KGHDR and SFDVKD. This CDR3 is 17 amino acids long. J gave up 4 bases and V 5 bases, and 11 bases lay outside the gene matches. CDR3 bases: TGTGCCACCAGTGCTCTCCCCACTAGCGGTACCACCGGGGAGCTGTTTTTT. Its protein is CATSALPTSGTTGELFF.

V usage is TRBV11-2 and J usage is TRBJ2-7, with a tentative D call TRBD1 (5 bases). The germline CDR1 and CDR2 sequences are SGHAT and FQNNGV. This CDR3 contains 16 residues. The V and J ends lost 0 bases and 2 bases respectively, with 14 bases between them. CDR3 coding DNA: TGTGCCAGCAGCTTAGAACGGTCCCAGGGTACCTACGAGCAGTACTTC. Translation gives CASSLERSQGTYEQYF.

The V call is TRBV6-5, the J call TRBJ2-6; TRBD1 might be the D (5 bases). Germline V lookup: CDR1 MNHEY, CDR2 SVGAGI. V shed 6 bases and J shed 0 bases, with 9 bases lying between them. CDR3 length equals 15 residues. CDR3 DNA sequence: TGTGCCAGCAGCCTAGGGGTCTCTGGGGCCAACGTCCTGACTTTC. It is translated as CASSLGVSGANVLTF.

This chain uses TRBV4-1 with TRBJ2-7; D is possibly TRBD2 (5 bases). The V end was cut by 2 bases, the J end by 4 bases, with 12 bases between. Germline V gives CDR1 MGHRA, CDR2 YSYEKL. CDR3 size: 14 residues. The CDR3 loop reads CASSQKDPGYEQYF. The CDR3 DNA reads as TGCGCCAGCAGCCAAAAAGACCCGGGATACGAGCAGTACTTC.

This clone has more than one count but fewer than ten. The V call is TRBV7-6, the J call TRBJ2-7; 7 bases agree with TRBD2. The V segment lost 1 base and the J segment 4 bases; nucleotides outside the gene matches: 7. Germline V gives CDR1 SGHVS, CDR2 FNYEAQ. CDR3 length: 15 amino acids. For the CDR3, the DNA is TGTGCCAGCAGCTTAGGGGGGGGTGGAGGGTACGAGCAGTACTTC. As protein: CASSLGGGGGYEQYF.

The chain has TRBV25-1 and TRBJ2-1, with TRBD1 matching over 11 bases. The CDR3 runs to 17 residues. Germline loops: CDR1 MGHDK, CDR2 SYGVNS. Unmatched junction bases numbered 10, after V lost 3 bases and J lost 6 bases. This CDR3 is CASSDSPGQGGLNEQFF. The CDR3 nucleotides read TGTGCCAGCAGTGATTCTCCGGGACAGGGGGGACTCAATGAGCAGTTCTTC. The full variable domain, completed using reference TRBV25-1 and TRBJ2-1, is EADIYQTPRYLVIGTGKKITLECSQTMGHDKMYWYQQDPGMELHLIHYSYGVNSTEKGDLSSESTVSRIRTEHFPLTLESARPSHTSQYLCASSDSPGQGGLNEQFFGPGTRLTVL.

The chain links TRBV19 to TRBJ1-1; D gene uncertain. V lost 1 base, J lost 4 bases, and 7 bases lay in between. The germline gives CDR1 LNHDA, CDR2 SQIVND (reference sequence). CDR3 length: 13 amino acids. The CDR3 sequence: CASSIVEGTEAFF. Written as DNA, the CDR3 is TGTGCCAGTAGTATAGTGGAGGGCACTGAAGCTTTCTTT.

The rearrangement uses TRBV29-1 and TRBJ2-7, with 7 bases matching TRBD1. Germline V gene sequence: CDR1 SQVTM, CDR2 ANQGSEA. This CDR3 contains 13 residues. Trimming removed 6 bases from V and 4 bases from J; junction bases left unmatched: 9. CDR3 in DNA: TGCAGCGTGGCGACAGGGCTCGGATACGAGCAGTACTTC. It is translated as CSVATGLGYEQYF.

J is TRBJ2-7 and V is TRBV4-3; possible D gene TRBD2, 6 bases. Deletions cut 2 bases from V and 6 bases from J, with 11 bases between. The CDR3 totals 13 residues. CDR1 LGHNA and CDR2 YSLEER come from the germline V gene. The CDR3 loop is CASSQQGGFEQYF. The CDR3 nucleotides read TGCGCCAGCAGCCAACAGGGAGGCTTCGAGCAGTACTTC.

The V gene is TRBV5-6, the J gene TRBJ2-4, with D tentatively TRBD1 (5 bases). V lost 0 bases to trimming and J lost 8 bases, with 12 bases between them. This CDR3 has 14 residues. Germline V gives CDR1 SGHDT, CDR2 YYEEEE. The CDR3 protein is CASSLVLGPDIQYF. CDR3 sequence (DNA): TGTGCCAGCAGCTTGGTTCTGGGGCCCGACATTCAGTACTTC.

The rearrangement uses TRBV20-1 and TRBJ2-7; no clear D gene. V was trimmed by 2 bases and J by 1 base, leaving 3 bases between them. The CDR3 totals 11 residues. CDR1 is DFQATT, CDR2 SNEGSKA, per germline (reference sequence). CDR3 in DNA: TGCAGTGCTAGACAGTCCTACGAGCAGTACTTC. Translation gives CSARQSYEQYF.